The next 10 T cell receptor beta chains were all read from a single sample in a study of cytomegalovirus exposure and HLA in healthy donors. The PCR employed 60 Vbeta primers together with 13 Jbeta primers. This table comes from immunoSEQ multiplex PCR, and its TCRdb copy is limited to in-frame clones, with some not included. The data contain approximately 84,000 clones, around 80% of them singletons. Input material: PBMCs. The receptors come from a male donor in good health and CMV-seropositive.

CDR3 DNA sequence: TGTGCCAGCAGTCCCCCGGGACTAGCGTCGACCGGGGAGCTGTTTTTT. Translating gives CASSPPGLASTGELFF. V usage is TRBV25-1 and J usage is TRBJ2-2; TRBD2 aligns across 10 bases. In germline, CDR1 is MGHDK, CDR2 SYGVNS. V lost 5 bases, J lost 5 bases, and 8 bases stayed unmatched. The CDR3 runs 16 residues. The full variable domain, its missing parts supplied by reference TRBV25-1 and TRBJ2-2, is EADIYQTPRYLVIGTGKKITLECSQTMGHDKMYWYQQDPGMELHLIHYSYGVNSTEKGDLSSESTVSRIRTEHFPLTLESARPSHTSQYLCASSPPGLASTGELFFGEGSRLTVL.

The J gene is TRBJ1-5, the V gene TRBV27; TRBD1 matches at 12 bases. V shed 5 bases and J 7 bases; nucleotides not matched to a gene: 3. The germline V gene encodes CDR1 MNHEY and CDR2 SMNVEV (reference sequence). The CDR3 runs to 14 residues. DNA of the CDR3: TGTGCCAGCAGTGGGACAGGGGGCGCCCAGCCCCAGCATTTT. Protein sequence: CASSGTGGAQPQHF.

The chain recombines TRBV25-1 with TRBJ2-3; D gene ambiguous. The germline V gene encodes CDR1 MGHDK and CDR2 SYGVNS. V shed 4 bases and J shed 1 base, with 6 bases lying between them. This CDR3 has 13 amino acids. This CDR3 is CASSVPGTDTQYF. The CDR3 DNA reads TGTGCCAGCAGTGTTCCGGGCACAGATACGCAGTATTTT.

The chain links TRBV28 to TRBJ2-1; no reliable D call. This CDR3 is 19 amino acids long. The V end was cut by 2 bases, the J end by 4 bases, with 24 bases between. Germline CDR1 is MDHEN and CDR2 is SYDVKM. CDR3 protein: CASSLAIPRLAAQYNEQFF. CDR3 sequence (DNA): TGTGCCAGCAGTTTAGCTATTCCTAGGTTGGCGGCGCAATACAATGAGCAGTTCTTC.

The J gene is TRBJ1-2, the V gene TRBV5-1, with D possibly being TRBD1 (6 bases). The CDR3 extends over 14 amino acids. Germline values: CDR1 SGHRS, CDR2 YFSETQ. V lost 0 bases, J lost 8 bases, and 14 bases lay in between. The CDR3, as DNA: TGCGCCAGCAGCTTGGCCCAGGACAGATCAGGCTACACCTTC. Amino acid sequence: CASSLAQDRSGYTF.

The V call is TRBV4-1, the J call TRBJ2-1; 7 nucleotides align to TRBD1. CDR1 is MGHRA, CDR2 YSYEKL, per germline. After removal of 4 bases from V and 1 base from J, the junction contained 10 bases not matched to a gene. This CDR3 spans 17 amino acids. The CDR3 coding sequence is TGCGCCAGCAGCCTTACCACAGGGGACCGATCCTACAATGAGCAGTTCTTC. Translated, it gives CASSLTTGDRSYNEQFF.

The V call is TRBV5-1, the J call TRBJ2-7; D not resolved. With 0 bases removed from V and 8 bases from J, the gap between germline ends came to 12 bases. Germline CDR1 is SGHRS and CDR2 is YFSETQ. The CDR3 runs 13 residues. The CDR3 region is CASSLVAPGQQYF. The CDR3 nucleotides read TGCGCCAGCAGCTTGGTAGCTCCTGGTCAGCAGTACTTC.

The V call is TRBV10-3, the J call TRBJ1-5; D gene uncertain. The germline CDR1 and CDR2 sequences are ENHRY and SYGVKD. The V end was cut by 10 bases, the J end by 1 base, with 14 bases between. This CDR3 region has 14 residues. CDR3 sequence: CASRGGASNQPQHF. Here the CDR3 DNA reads TGTGCCAGCCGCGGCGGAGCCAGCAATCAGCCCCAGCATTTT.

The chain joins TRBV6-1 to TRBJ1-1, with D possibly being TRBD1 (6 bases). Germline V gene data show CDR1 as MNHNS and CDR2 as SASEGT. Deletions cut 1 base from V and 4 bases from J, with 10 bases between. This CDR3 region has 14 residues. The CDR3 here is CASSEGEGGTEAFF. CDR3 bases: TGTGCCAGCAGTGAAGGGGAGGGGGGCACTGAAGCTTTCTTT.

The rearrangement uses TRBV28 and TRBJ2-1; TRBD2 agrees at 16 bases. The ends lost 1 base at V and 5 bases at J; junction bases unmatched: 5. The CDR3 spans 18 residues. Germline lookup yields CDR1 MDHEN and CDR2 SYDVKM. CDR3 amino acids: CASSLFVGLAGGDNEQFF. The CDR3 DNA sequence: TGTGCCAGCAGTTTATTCGTGGGACTAGCGGGAGGGGACAATGAGCAGTTCTTC.